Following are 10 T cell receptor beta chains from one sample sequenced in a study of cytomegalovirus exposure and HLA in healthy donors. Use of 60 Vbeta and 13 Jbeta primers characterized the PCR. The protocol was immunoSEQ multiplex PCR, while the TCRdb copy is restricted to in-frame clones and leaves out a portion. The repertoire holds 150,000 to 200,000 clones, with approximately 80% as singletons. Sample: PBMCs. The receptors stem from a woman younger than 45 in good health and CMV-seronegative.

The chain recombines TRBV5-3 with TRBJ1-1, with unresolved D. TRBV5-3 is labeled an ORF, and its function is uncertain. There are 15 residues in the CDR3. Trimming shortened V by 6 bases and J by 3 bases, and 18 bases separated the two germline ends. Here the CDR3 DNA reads TGTGCCAGAACCTGCGCCGGGAGGTCCCACACTGAAGCTTTCTTT. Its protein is CARTCAGRSHTEAFF.

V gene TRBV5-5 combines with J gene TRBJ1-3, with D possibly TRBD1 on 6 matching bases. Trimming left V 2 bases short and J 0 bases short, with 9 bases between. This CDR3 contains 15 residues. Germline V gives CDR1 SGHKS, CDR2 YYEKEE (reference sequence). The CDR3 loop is CASSFSGDSGNTIYF. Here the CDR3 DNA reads TGTGCCAGCAGCTTTTCAGGGGACTCTGGAAACACCATATATTTT. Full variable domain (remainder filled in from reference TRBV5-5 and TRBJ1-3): DAGVTQSPTHLIKTRGQQVTLRCSPISGHKSVSWYQQVLGQGPQFIFQYYEKEERGRGNFPDRFSARQFPNYSSELNVNALLLGDSALYLCASSFSGDSGNTIYFGEGSWLTVV.

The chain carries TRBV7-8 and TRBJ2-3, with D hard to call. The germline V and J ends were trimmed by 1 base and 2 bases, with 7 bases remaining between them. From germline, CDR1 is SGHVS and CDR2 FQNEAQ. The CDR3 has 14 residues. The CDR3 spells CASSLDITTDTQYF. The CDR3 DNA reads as TGTGCCAGCAGCTTAGACATAACCACAGATACGCAGTATTTT.

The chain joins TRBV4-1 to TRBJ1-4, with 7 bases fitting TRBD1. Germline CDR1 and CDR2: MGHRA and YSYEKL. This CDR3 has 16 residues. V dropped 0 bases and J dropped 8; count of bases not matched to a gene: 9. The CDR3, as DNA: TGCGCCAGCAGCCAAGATACGGGACAGACCGGGGAAAAACTGTTTTTT. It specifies CASSQDTGQTGEKLFF.

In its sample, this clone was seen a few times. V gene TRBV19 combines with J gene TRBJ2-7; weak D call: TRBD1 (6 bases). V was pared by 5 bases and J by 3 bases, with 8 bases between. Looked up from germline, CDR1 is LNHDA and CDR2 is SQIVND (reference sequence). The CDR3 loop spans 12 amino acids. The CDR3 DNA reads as TGTGCCAGTAGTCAAGGGGGCTACGAGCAGTACTTC. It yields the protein CASSQGGYEQYF.

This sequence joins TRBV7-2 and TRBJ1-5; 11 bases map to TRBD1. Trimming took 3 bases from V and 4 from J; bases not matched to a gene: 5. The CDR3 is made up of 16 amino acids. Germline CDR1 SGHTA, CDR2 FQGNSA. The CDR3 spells CASSFGTGGVNQPQHF. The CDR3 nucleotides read TGTGCCAGCAGCTTCGGGACAGGGGGAGTGAATCAGCCCCAGCATTTT. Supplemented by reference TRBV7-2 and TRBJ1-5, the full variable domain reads GAGVSQSPSNKVTEKGKDVELRCDPISGHTALYWYRQSLGQGLEFLIYFQGNSAPDKSGLPSDRFSAERTGGSVSTLTIQRTQQEDSAVYLCASSFGTGGVNQPQHFGDGTRLSIL.

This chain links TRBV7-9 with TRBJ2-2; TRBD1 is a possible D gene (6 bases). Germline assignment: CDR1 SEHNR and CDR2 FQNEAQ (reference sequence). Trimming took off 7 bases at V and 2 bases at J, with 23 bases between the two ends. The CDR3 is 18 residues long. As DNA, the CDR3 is TGTGCCAGCACCTTTCCCGGATATGGACAGTTAAACACCGGGGAGCTGTTTTTT. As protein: CASTFPGYGQLNTGELFF.

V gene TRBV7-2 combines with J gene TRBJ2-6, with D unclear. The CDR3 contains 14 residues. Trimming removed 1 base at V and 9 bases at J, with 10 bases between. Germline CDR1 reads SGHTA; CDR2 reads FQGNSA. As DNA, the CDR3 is TGTGCCAGCAGCTTAGATCGAGCCATCAACGTCCTGACTTTC. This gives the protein CASSLDRAINVLTF. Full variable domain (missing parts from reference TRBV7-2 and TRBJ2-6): GAGVSQSPSNKVTEKGKDVELRCDPISGHTALYWYRQSLGQGLEFLIYFQGNSAPDKSGLPSDRFSAERTGGSVSTLTIQRTQQEDSAVYLCASSLDRAINVLTFGAGSRLTVL.

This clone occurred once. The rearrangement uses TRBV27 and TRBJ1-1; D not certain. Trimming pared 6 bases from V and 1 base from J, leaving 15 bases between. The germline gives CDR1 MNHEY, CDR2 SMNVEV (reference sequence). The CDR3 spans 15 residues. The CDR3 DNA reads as TGTGCCAGCAGACATTCACCCGGGAAGAACACTGAAGCTTTCTTT. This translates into CASRHSPGKNTEAFF.

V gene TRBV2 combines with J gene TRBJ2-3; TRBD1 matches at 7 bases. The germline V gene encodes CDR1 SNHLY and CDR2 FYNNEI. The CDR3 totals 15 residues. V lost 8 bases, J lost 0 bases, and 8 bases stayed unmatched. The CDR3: CASYRGSFSTDTQYF. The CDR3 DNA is TGTGCCAGCTACAGGGGTAGCTTCAGCACAGATACGCAGTATTTT. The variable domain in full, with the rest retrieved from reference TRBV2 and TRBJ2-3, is EPEVTQTPSHQVTQMGQEVILRCVPISNHLYFYWYRQILGQKVEFLVSFYNNEISEKSEIFDDQFSVERPDGSNFTLKIRSTKLEDSAMYFCASYRGSFSTDTQYFGPGTRLTVL.